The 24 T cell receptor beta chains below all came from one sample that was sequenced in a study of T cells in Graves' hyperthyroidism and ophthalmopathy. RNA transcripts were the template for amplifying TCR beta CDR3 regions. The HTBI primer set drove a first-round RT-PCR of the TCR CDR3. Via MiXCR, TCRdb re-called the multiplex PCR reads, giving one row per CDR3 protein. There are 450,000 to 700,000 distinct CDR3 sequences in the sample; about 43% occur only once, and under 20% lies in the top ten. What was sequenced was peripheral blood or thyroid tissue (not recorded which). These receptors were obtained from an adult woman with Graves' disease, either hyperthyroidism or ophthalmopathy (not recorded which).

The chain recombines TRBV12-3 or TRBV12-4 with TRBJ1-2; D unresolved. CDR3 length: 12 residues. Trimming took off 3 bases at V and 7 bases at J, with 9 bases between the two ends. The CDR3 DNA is TGTGCCAGCAGTTTCAGGAGGGCTGGCTACACCTTC. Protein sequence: CASSFRRAGYTF.

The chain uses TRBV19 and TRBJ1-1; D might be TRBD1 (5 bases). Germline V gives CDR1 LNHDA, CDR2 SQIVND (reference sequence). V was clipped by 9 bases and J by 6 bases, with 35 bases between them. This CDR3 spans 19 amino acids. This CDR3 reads CARQSRPGPVASTYPEAFF. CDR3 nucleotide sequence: TGTGCCAGACAGAGCAGGCCGGGGCCAGTGGCTTCCACTTACCCTGAAGCTTTCTTT.

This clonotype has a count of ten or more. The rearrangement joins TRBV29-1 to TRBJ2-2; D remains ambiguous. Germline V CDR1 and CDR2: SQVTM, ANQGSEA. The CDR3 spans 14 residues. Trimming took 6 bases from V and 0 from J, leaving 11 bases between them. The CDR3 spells CSVGRSANTGELFF. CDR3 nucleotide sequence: TGCAGCGTCGGGCGGTCAGCGAACACCGGGGAGCTGTTTTTT.

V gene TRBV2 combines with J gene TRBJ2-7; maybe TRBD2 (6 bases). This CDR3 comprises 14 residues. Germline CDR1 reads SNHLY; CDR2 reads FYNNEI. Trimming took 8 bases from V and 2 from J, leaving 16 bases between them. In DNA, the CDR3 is TGTGCCAGCCTATGGGGAGCGGGCCCCTACGAGCAGTACTTC. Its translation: CASLWGAGPYEQYF.

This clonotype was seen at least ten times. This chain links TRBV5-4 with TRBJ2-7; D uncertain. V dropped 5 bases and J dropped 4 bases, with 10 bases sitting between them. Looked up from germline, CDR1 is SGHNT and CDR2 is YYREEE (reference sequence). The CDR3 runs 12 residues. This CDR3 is CASSSDAYEQYF. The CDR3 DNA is TGTGCCAGCAGTTCTGATGCGTACGAGCAGTACTTC.

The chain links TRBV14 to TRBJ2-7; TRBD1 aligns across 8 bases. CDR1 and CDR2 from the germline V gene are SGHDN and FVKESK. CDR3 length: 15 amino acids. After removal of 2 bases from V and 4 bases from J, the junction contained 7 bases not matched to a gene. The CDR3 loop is CASSQWQGASYEQYF. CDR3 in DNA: TGTGCCAGCAGCCAATGGCAGGGGGCTTCGTACGAGCAGTACTTC.

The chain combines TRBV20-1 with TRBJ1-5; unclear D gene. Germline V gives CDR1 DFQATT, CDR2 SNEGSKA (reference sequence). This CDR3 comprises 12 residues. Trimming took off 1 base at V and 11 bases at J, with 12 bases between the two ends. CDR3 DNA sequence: TGCAGTGCTAGAGGTTTTCAAGAGACCCAGCATTTT. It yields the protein CSARGFQETQHF.

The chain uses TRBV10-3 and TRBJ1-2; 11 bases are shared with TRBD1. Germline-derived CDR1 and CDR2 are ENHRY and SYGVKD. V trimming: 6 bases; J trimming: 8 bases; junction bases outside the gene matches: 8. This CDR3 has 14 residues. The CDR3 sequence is CAISPGQGAEGYTF. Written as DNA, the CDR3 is TGTGCCATCAGCCCCGGACAGGGGGCAGAAGGCTACACCTTC.

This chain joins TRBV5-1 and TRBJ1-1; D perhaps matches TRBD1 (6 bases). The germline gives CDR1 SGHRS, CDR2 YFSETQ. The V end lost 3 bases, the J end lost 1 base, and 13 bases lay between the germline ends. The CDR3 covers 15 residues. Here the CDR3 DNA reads TGCGCCAGCAGCTCCGAGGGGGGCGCGAACACTGAAGCTTTCTTT. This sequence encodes CASSSEGGANTEAFF.

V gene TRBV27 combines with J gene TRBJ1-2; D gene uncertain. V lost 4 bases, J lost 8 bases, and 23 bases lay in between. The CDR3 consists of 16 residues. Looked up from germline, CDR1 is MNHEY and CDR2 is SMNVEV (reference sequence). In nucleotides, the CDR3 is TGTGCCAGCAGTTCCCTCGGGAGCCCCTCGGTAAGGGGCTACACCTTC. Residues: CASSSLGSPSVRGYTF.

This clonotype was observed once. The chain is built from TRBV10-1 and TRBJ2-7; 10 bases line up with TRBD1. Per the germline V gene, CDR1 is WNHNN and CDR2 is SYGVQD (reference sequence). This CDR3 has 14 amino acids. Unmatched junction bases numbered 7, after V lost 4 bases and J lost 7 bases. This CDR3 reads CASSAGTGDLEQYF. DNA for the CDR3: TGCGCCAGCAGTGCCGGGACAGGGGACCTGGAGCAGTACTTC.

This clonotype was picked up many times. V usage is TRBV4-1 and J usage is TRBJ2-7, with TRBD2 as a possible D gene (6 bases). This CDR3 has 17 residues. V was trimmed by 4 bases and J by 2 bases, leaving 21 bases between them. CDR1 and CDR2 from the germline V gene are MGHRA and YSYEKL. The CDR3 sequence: CASSPPPGETGTYEQYF. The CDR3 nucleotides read TGCGCCAGCAGCCCCCCGCCGGGAGAGACGGGAACCTACGAGCAGTACTTC.

CDR3 sequence: CASSLSAGRNSPLHF. CDR3 coding DNA: TGTGCCAGCAGCTTAAGTGCGGGTCGAAATTCACCCCTCCACTTT. This chain connects TRBV7-2 to TRBJ1-6; D unresolved. CDR3 length equals 15 residues. The germline V gene has CDR1 SGHTA and CDR2 FQGNSA. The ends were cut back, 2 bases at V and 7 bases at J, with 12 bases in the middle. The entire variable domain, with the rest obtained from reference TRBV7-2 and TRBJ1-6, is as follows: GAGVSQSPSNKVTEKGKDVELRCDPISGHTALYWYRQSLGQGLEFLIYFQGNSAPDKSGLPSDRFSAERTGGSVSTLTIQRTQQEDSAVYLCASSLSAGRNSPLHFGNGTRLTVT.

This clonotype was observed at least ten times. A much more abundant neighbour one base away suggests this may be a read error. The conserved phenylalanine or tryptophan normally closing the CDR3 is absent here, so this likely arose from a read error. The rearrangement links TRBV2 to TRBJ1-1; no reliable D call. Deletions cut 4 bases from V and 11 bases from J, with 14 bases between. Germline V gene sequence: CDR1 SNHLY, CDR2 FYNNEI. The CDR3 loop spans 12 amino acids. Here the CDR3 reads CASSAGRLKAFL. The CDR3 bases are TGTGCCAGCAGTGCGGGCCGTCTGAAGGCTTTCCTT.

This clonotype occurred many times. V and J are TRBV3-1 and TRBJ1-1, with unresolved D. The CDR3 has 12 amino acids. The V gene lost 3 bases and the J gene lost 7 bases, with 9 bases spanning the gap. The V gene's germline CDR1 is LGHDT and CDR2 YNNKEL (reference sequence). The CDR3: CASSHHAREAFF. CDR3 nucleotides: TGTGCCAGCAGCCACCACGCCCGTGAAGCTTTCTTT. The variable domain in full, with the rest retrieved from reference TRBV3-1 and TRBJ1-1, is DTAVSQTPKYLVTQMGNDKSIKCEQNLGHDTMYWYKQDSKKFLKIMFSYNNKELIINETVPNRFSPKSPDKAHLNLHINSLELGDSAVYFCASSHHAREAFFGQGTRLTVV.

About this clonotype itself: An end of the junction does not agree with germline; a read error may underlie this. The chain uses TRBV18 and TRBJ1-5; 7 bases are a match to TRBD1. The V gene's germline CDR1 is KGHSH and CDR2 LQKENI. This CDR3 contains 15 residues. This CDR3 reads CASPPGGRGMQPQHF. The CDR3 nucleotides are TGTGCCAGCCCACCAGGGGGACGGGGTATGCAGCCCCAGCATTTT.

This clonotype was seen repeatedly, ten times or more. For the CDR3, the DNA is TGTGCCAGCAGTGGGGGCCGGCGGGACCTGAAGAAACTGTTTTTT. This codes for CASSGGRRDLKKLFF. V gene TRBV6-1 combines with J gene TRBJ1-4; possible D gene TRBD1, 5 bases. V lost 4 bases, J lost 11 bases, and 20 bases lay in between. Germline loops: CDR1 MNHNS, CDR2 SASEGT. This CDR3 is 15 amino acids long.

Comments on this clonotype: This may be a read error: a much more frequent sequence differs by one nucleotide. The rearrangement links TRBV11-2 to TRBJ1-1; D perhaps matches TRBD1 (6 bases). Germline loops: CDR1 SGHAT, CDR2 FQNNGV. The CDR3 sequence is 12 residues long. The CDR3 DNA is TGTGCCAGCAGCCCGGACAGCACTGAAACTTTCTTT. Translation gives CASSPDSTETFF.

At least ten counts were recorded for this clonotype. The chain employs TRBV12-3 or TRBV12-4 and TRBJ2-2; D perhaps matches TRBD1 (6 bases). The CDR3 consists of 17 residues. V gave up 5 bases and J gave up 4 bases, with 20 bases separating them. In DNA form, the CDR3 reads TGTGCCAGCAGTCCCCAACAGGGAGCGGCCTCCACCGGGGAGCTGTTTTTT. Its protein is CASSPQQGAASTGELFF.

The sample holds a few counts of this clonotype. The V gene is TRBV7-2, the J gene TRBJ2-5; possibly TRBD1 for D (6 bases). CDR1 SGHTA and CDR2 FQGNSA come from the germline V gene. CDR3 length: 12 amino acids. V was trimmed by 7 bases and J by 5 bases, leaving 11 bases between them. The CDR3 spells CASNNRVETQYF. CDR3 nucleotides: TGTGCCAGCAACAACAGGGTGGAGACCCAGTACTTC. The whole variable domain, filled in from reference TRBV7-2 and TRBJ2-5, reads GAGVSQSPSNKVTEKGKDVELRCDPISGHTALYWYRQSLGQGLEFLIYFQGNSAPDKSGLPSDRFSAERTGGSVSTLTIQRTQQEDSAVYLCASNNRVETQYFGPGTRLLVL.

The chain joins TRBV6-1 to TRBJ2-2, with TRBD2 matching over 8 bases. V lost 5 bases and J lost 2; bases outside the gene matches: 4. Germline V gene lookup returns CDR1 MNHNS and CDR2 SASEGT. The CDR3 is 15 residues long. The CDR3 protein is CASSPRGGNTGELFF. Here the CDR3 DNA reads TGTGCCAGCAGTCCACGGGGGGGTAACACCGGGGAGCTGTTTTTT.

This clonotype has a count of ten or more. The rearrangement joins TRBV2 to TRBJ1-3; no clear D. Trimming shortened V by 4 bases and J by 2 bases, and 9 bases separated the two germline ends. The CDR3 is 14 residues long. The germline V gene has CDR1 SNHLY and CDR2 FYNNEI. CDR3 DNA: TGTGCCAGCAGTGTCAGAGTAACTGGAAACACCATATATTTT. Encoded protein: CASSVRVTGNTIYF.

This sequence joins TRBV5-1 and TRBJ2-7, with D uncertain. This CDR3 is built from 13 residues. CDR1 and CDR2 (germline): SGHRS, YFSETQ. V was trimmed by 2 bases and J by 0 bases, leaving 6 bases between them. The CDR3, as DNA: TGCGCCAGCAGCTTACGGATCTCCTACGAGCAGTACTTC. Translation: CASSLRISYEQYF.

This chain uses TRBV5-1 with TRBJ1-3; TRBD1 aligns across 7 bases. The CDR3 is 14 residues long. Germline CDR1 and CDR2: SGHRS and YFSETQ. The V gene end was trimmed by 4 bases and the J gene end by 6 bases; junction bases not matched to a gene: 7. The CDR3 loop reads CASSVPGTANTIYF. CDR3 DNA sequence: TGCGCCAGCAGCGTCCCCGGGACAGCAAACACCATATATTTT.